Sequencing of this T cell receptor (beta chain) was carried out in a study of blood T cell repertoires in COVID-19 (TCRdb year 2020). In terms of the full investigation: Collaborator samples came from the United States, Italy and Spain and covered acute and convalescent phases of COVID-19. The prospective study material was composed of cDNA or gDNA derived from T cells, B-cell-depleted T cells, or PBMCs. The dataset comprised deeply sampled blood TCRbeta repertoires from subjects exposed to, actively infected with, or recovered from COVID-19. The repertoires were released in a freely available public database meant as a resource for research on the immune response to SARS-CoV-2. The samples were drawn from the first 160 participants of the ongoing ImmuneRACE study and from about 1,200 subjects provided by 6 global collaborators. A de-identified subject ID, COVID-19 status, age in years and sex were almost always included in the sample metadata. HLA class I and class II types, where available, came from metadata supplied by the sample provider rather than from assay-based typing.

What the study reported, not specific to this receptor: Clinical and demographic metadata were provided uncurated, with the amount varying by source and participant.

The immunoSEQ Assay, a bias-controlled multiplex PCR, was used to amplify TCRbeta CDR3 regions from genomic DNA. The study's processing was this. The number of nucleated cells in each sample was estimated by amplification of reference gene primers within the assay. To quantify the absolute abundance of each unique TCRbeta CDR3 rearrangement, sequence reads were collapsed and filtered. For each sample, productive Simpson clonality was calculated as the square root of Simpson's diversity index across productive rearrangements. TCRdb's version of the immuneACCESS table is confined to in-frame rearrangements and falls short of the full clone set. An unresolved V gene accounts for under half of the shortfall where checked; the remainder is of unknown origin. From that table come the V and J calls and clone size; the DNA was used to work out D and trimming. This sample gives about 110,000 clones in total; approximately 70% of them show up just once. The ten biggest clones cover about 2% of the sample.

For this clone: Its cognate antigen has yet to be identified. The input lacks base qualities; no much larger clone sits a single base away.

Collaborating institutions collected whole blood in K2EDTA tubes following their own protocols. For TCRbeta analysis, collaborators shipped samples as frozen whole blood, isolated PBMCs, or DNA extracted from either of those sample types. The sample taken for sequencing was peripheral blood. The receptor was isolated from a woman aged 40 to 55 with acute or convalescent COVID-19.

CDR3 region: CASSLAPLGGTEAFF. The bases are TGTGCCAGCAGCTTAGCTCCCCTCGGGGGGACTGAAGCTTTCTTT. The rearrangement combines TRBV7-2 with TRBJ1-1; D gene: possibly TRBD1, on 5 matching bases. The junction shows trimming of 0 bases on V and 5 bases on J, plus 13 bases between the germline ends. The CDR1 and CDR2 encoded by the germline V gene are SGHTA and FQGNSA. From the cysteine through the phenylalanine, the CDR3 covers 15 amino acids. Only the CDR3 region is kept as DNA, spanning 45 bases read in frame from base 1.